The 26 T cell receptor beta chains in this list originate from one sample, sequenced in a study of T cells in tumors after PD-1 blockade. Sequencing was performed with immunoSEQ multiplex PCR; in TCRdb, only in-frame clones are kept and a portion is missing. The table shows around 60,000 clones, with around three quarters occurring only once. Specimen: PBMCs, collected before anti-PD-1 treatment. These receptor sequences come from a human donor with basal cell carcinoma.

The gene calls are TRBV5-1 and TRBJ1-6; 8 positions match TRBD1. Unmatched junction bases numbered 2, after V lost 4 bases and J lost 5 bases. This CDR3 region has 14 residues. CDR1 and CDR2 from the germline V gene are SGHRS and YFSETQ. CDR3: CASSLDRDNSPLHF. CDR3 in DNA: TGCGCCAGCAGCCTGGACAGGGATAATTCACCCCTCCACTTT.

The rearrangement uses TRBV4-2 and TRBJ2-1; 8 nucleotides line up with TRBD2. The CDR3 covers 16 residues. The ends lost 0 bases at V and 8 bases at J; junction bases unmatched: 9. CDR1 and CDR2 (germline): LGHNA, YNFKEQ. The CDR3 loop is CASSQDGNGGVDEQFF. The CDR3 nucleotides read TGTGCCAGCAGCCAAGATGGTAACGGGGGGGTCGATGAGCAGTTCTTC.

V usage is TRBV2 and J usage is TRBJ1-4; tentative D call: TRBD1 (5 bases). The germline V gene encodes CDR1 SNHLY and CDR2 FYNNEI. There are 14 residues in the CDR3. V dropped 8 bases and J dropped 3 bases, with 13 bases sitting between them. CDR3 sequence reads: CASGGWGANEKLFF. The CDR3 DNA sequence: TGTGCCAGCGGAGGTTGGGGGGCTAATGAAAAACTGTTTTTT.

The V and J genes are TRBV5-4 and TRBJ2-3; D gene uncertain. The V and J ends lost 5 bases and 3 bases respectively, with 16 bases between them. Germline-derived CDR1 and CDR2 are SGHNT and YYREEE (reference sequence). This CDR3 is built from 15 residues. The CDR3 DNA sequence: TGTGCCAGCAGGAAAGACTCCGGGCGGACAGATACGCAGTATTTT. Its translation is CASRKDSGRTDTQYF.

The chain employs TRBV28 and TRBJ1-5, with D unclear. Germline values: CDR1 MDHEN, CDR2 SYDVKM. Trimming pared 1 base from V and 8 bases from J, leaving 12 bases between. The CDR3 has 14 residues. Here the CDR3 DNA reads TGTGCCAGCAGTTTATTTTCACTACAAGAGCCCCAGCATTTT. Amino acids: CASSLFSLQEPQHF.

The rearrangement uses TRBV19 and TRBJ1-1; the match to TRBD1 covers 9 bases. The CDR3 sequence is 14 residues long. The V segment lost 4 bases and the J segment 5 bases; nucleotides outside the gene matches: 5. Germline-derived CDR1 and CDR2 are LNHDA and SQIVND (reference sequence). The CDR3 is CASSTQGARTEAFF. The CDR3 DNA reads as TGTGCCAGTAGTACACAGGGGGCCAGAACTGAAGCTTTCTTT.

The chain uses TRBV6-5 and TRBJ1-5; no firm D call. Trimming removed 6 bases from V and 0 bases from J, with 9 bases in between. Looked up from germline, CDR1 is MNHEY and CDR2 is SVGAGI. The CDR3 runs to 14 residues. CDR3 sequence (DNA): TGTGCCAGCAGCGAGGGAAATAGCAATCAGCCCCAGCATTTT. It encodes CASSEGNSNQPQHF.

J is TRBJ2-7 and V is TRBV6-5; 7 bases map to TRBD1. Per germline, CDR1 MNHEY and CDR2 SVGAGI. The CDR3 spans 13 residues. V shed 6 bases, J shed 5 bases, and the junction held 7 bases outside the gene matches. Written as DNA, the CDR3 is TGTGCCAGCAGGCGCAGGGGGTTCCACGAGCAGTACTTC. Protein product: CASRRRGFHEQYF.

This clone was detected only a few times. The chain uses TRBV30 and TRBJ1-1, with 10 bases fitting TRBD1. Germline CDR1 and CDR2: GTSNPN and SVGIG (reference sequence). The CDR3 has 14 residues. V gave up 3 bases and J gave up 9 bases; unmatched junction bases: 10. CDR3 region: CAWSQTGGARKAFF. DNA of the CDR3: TGTGCCTGGAGCCAGACAGGGGGCGCCAGGAAAGCTTTCTTT.

The J gene is TRBJ2-4, the V gene TRBV27, with D possibly being TRBD1 (6 bases). The CDR3 covers 14 residues. V lost 8 bases and J 0 bases, leaving 11 bases between the germline ends. Germline assignment: CDR1 MNHEY and CDR2 SMNVEV (reference sequence). CDR3 nucleotides: TGTGCCAGCCAGGGGAGTGAAGCCAAAAACATTCAGTACTTC. Protein: CASQGSEAKNIQYF.

The rearrangement links TRBV6-7 to TRBJ2-7; tentative D call: TRBD2 (6 bases). TRBV6-7 is known as an ORF, though its function is uncertain. There are 13 residues in the CDR3. V was trimmed by 9 bases and J by 3 bases, leaving 15 bases between them. In nucleotides, the CDR3 is TGTGCCAGGGGGGGACGGGTGAGCTACGAGCAGTACTTC. This codes for CARGGRVSYEQYF.

This chain joins TRBV7-8 and TRBJ2-1; D gene ambiguous. The length of the CDR3 is 13 residues. Germline CDR1 is SGHVS and CDR2 is FQNEAQ. Between the trimmed V and J ends, which lost 3 bases and 2 bases, there was a span of 5 bases. CDR3 protein: CASSFSPYNEQFF. CDR3 nucleotides: TGTGCCAGCAGCTTCTCCCCCTACAATGAGCAGTTCTTC. The whole variable domain, remainder taken from reference TRBV7-8 and TRBJ2-1, is GAGVSQSPRYKVAKRGQDVALRCDPISGHVSLFWYQQALGQGPEFLTYFQNEAQLDKSGLPSDRFFAERPEGSVSTLKIQRTQQEDSAVYLCASSFSPYNEQFFGPGTRLTVL.

The gene calls are TRBV29-1 and TRBJ2-5; D is uncertain. The germline gives CDR1 SQVTM, CDR2 ANQGSEA. The CDR3 loop spans 12 amino acids. The ends were cut back, 7 bases at V and 1 base at J, with 10 bases in the middle. CDR3: CSAALAQETQYF. CDR3 sequence (DNA): TGCAGCGCCGCGTTGGCCCAAGAGACCCAGTACTTC.

About this clone: Additional DNA sequences in this sample encode the identical CDR3. The CDR3, as DNA: TGTGCCAGCTCTCCTGAAGAGACCCAGTACTTC. Translating it yields CASSPEETQYF. The chain carries TRBV18 and TRBJ2-5; D ambiguous. Germline-derived CDR1 and CDR2 are KGHSH and LQKENI. CDR3 size: 11 residues. The V end lost 6 bases, the J end lost 3 bases, and 5 bases lay between the germline ends.

The V gene is TRBV6-5, the J gene TRBJ1-2; a possible D gene is TRBD1 (6 bases). The V gene's germline CDR1 is MNHEY and CDR2 SVGAGI. The V end was cut by 4 bases, the J end by 8 bases, with 23 bases between. The CDR3 is 16 amino acids. The DNA for the CDR3 is TGTGCCAGCAGTTCGAGCGGAGCCATCGGGGGGCACGGCTACACCTTC. This codes for CASSSSGAIGGHGYTF.

The rearrangement links TRBV6-1 to TRBJ2-7; the D gene is possibly TRBD1 (5 bases). The CDR3 runs to 15 residues. The germline CDR1 and CDR2 sequences are MNHNS and SASEGT. V was pared by 3 bases and J by 3 bases, with 15 bases between. This chain's CDR3 is CASSESPMGLYEQYF. The CDR3 DNA sequence: TGTGCCAGCAGTGAGTCCCCTATGGGGCTCTACGAGCAGTACTTC.

The chain employs TRBV18 and TRBJ1-2, with TRBD1 matching over 9 bases. The junction had 4 bases not matched to a gene; V was cut back by 3 bases and J by 2 bases. The CDR3 is 15 residues long. Germline V CDR1 and CDR2: KGHSH, LQKENI. In nucleotides, the CDR3 is TGTGCCAGCTCACCTGGACAGGGGTTGAACTATGGCTACACCTTC. The encoded protein is CASSPGQGLNYGYTF.

The chain has TRBV10-1 and TRBJ2-1; D may be TRBD1 or TRBD2 (6 bases each). Germline V gene lookup returns CDR1 WNHNN and CDR2 SYGVQD (reference sequence). The CDR3 has 13 residues. The V gene lost 10 bases and the J gene lost 6 bases, with 16 bases spanning the gap. The DNA of the CDR3 is TGCGCCACCTCGCGAGGGGGGACCAATGAGCAGTTCTTC. It codes for CATSRGGTNEQFF.

The genes are TRBV27 and TRBJ1-5, with unresolved D. The CDR3 spans 15 residues. The germline V gene encodes CDR1 MNHEY and CDR2 SMNVEV (reference sequence). V dropped 3 bases and J dropped 0 bases, with 9 bases sitting between them. The CDR3 DNA is TGTGCCAGCAGTTTCTCCTCGTCTAGCAATCAGCCCCAGCATTTT. This encodes CASSFSSSSNQPQHF.

The chain carries TRBV6-5 and TRBJ2-3, with 10 bases matching TRBD1. This CDR3 spans 15 amino acids. The germline gives CDR1 MNHEY, CDR2 SVGAGI. The J segment lost 6 bases and the V segment lost 7 bases, leaving 10 bases of the junction unmatched. CDR3 in amino acids: CASTPDRGTRDTQYF. In nucleotides, the CDR3 is TGTGCCAGCACCCCGGACAGGGGGACTCGGGATACGCAGTATTTT.

The V call is TRBV11-1, the J call TRBJ2-2; D call uncertain. Germline V gene data show CDR1 as SGHAT and CDR2 as FQDESV (reference sequence). There are 15 residues in the CDR3. V was trimmed by 5 bases and J by 8 bases, leaving 18 bases between them. CDR3 nucleotides: TGTGCCAGCAGCATCAGGACGGTGAGGTCTGGGGAGCTGTTTTTT. It yields the protein CASSIRTVRSGELFF.

The chain carries TRBV29-1 and TRBJ1-1, with 7 bases identical to TRBD1. Germline V CDR1 and CDR2: SQVTM, ANQGSEA. The CDR3 loop spans 14 amino acids. The V segment lost 3 bases and the J segment 1 base; nucleotides outside the gene matches: 5. The CDR3, as DNA: TGCAGCGTTGACACCCACAGGGGGAACACTGAAGCTTTCTTT. Translating it yields CSVDTHRGNTEAFF.

This rearrangement joins TRBV23-1 to TRBJ1-2, with D tentatively TRBD1 (5 bases). TRBV23-1 is known as an ORF, though its function is uncertain. V dropped 0 bases and J dropped 6 bases, with 11 bases sitting between them. This CDR3 is built from 14 residues. The CDR3 coding sequence is TGCGCCAGCAGTCAATCGCCGCCGGGGGATGGCTACACCTTC. This sequence encodes CASSQSPPGDGYTF.

The gene calls are TRBV6-5 and TRBJ2-2; D is undetermined. Trimming removed 7 bases from V and 2 bases from J, with 11 bases in between. The CDR3 loop spans 14 amino acids. Germline CDR1 MNHEY, CDR2 SVGAGI. As DNA, the CDR3 is TGTGCCAGCACCACGAAAACCAACACCGGGGAGCTGTTTTTT. It is translated as CASTTKTNTGELFF.

This clone has just one count. This chain uses TRBV2 with TRBJ2-1; 12 nucleotides align to TRBD2. The CDR3 length is 14 residues. Germline values: CDR1 SNHLY, CDR2 FYNNEI. Losses at the gene ends were 4 bases for V and 7 bases for J; bases not matched to a gene: 2. The CDR3 nucleotides read TGTGCCAGCAGTGGGACTAGCGGGGCAAATGAGCAGTTCTTC. Its translation is CASSGTSGANEQFF.

V usage is TRBV13 and J usage is TRBJ2-2; D is perhaps TRBD1 (6 bases). V lost 5 bases and J 1 base, leaving 11 bases between the germline ends. CDR1 PRHDT and CDR2 FYEKMQ come from the germline V gene (reference sequence). The CDR3 contains 15 residues. The CDR3 loop is CASSHGTLNTGELFF. In DNA form, the CDR3 reads TGTGCCAGCAGCCATGGGACACTGAACACCGGGGAGCTGTTTTTT.